This passage covers 31 T cell receptor beta chains from one sample sequenced in a study of OX40 agonist ivuxolimab in advanced cancers. Libraries were prepared by immunoSEQ multiplex PCR; TCRdb keeps only in-frame clonotypes and omits some of them. Found here are around 31,000 clones, around nine tenths of them singletons; the top ten hold 4% to 5.5%. Sequencing used CD4+ or CD8+ T cells sorted from blood, obtained in a trial of the OX40 agonist ivuxolimab. The receptors stem from an adult with an advanced solid tumor such as melanoma, head and neck, liver or kidney cancer.

This chain uses TRBV4-1 with TRBJ1-2; 11 bases map to TRBD1. CDR1 is MGHRA, CDR2 YSYEKL, per germline. The CDR3 spans 17 residues. V dropped 0 bases and J dropped 5; count of bases not matched to a gene: 8. The CDR3 region has the DNA TGCGCCAGCAGCCAAGACCCCGGGACAGGGGGTGGGTATGGCTACACCTTC. Residues: CASSQDPGTGGGYGYTF.

The gene calls are TRBV4-2 and TRBJ1-1; no clear D. Germline V CDR1 and CDR2: LGHNA, YNFKEQ. V was pared by 0 bases and J by 1 base, with 9 bases between. The length of the CDR3 is 15 residues. The CDR3 sequence is CASSQDVGGNTEAFF. The CDR3, as DNA: TGTGCCAGCAGCCAAGATGTGGGAGGGAACACTGAAGCTTTCTTT.

This chain joins TRBV19 and TRBJ2-7, with TRBD2 as a possible D gene (5 bases). The CDR3 loop spans 14 amino acids. V lost 5 bases and J 1 base, leaving 12 bases between the germline ends. CDR1 and CDR2 from the germline V gene are LNHDA and SQIVND (reference sequence). The CDR3 sequence is CASSSGIRSYEQYF. The CDR3 DNA is TGTGCCAGTAGTTCGGGGATTAGGTCCTACGAGCAGTACTTC.

The rearrangement uses TRBV6-5 and TRBJ2-1; D may be TRBD2 (5 bases). CDR3 length equals 16 residues. Per the germline V gene, CDR1 is MNHEY and CDR2 is SVGAGI. The V end lost 2 bases, the J end lost 6 bases, and 17 bases lay between the germline ends. CDR3: CASSYTFGVVGNEQFF. The CDR3 bases are TGTGCCAGCAGTTACACTTTCGGGGTTGTAGGCAATGAGCAGTTCTTC.

V is TRBV19 and J is TRBJ1-1; no definite D call. CDR3 length: 15 residues. Germline V gives CDR1 LNHDA, CDR2 SQIVND (reference sequence). Trimming took off 0 bases at V and 5 bases at J, with 13 bases between the two ends. CDR3 region: CASSIDFMGITEAFF. The CDR3 nucleotides read TGTGCCAGTAGTATAGATTTCATGGGGATAACTGAAGCTTTCTTT. Full variable domain (outside the CDR3, taken from reference TRBV19 and TRBJ1-1): DGGITQSPKYLFRKEGQNVTLSCEQNLNHDAMYWYRQDPGQGLRLIYYSQIVNDFQKGDIAEGYSVSREKKESFPLTVTSAQKNPTAFYLCASSIDFMGITEAFFGQGTRLTVV.

The rearrangement joins TRBV10-1 to TRBJ2-2; D is ambiguous. The CDR3 runs 12 residues. Germline V gene lookup returns CDR1 WNHNN and CDR2 SYGVQD (reference sequence). V was trimmed by 2 bases and J by 5 bases, leaving 3 bases between them. The CDR3 DNA sequence: TGCGCCAGCAGTGAGGGGACCGGGGAGCTGTTTTTT. The encoded protein is CASSEGTGELFF.

This chain joins TRBV19 and TRBJ2-7; D is perhaps TRBD2 (6 bases). The CDR3 loop spans 15 amino acids. CDR1 LNHDA and CDR2 SQIVND come from the germline V gene (reference sequence). Trimming cost V 0 bases and J 0 bases, with 9 bases left between them. The CDR3 sequence: CASSIDGGTSYEQYF. CDR3 sequence (DNA): TGTGCCAGTAGTATAGACGGCGGGACCTCCTACGAGCAGTACTTC.

The rearrangement links TRBV7-3 to TRBJ2-1; D gene ambiguous. Germline V lookup: CDR1 SGHTA, CDR2 FQGTGA. The V end lost 6 bases, the J end lost 5 bases, and 20 bases lay between the germline ends. This CDR3 has 16 amino acids. The CDR3: CASRLALTPDHNEQFF. The CDR3 DNA follows: TGTGCCAGCAGACTCGCACTTACCCCTGACCACAATGAGCAGTTCTTC.

The gene calls are TRBV28 and TRBJ1-4; the D gene is possibly TRBD1 (6 bases). The germline V gene encodes CDR1 MDHEN and CDR2 SYDVKM. The CDR3 sequence is 15 residues long. V gave up 1 base and J gave up 7 bases, with 13 bases separating them. This CDR3 reads CASSLFDGGGEKLFF. The CDR3 nucleotides are TGTGCCAGCAGTTTATTCGACGGGGGCGGTGAAAAACTGTTTTTT.

The CDR3 DNA is TGCGCCAGCAGCACCGGACAGGGGGCTGACGAGCAGTACGTC. Its protein product is CASSTGQGADEQYV. V gene TRBV5-1 combines with J gene TRBJ2-7; 11 bases are a match to TRBD1. The CDR3 spans 14 residues. The junction had 5 bases not matched to a gene; V was cut back by 4 bases and J by 5 bases. Germline assignment: CDR1 SGHRS and CDR2 YFSETQ.

The V and J genes are TRBV5-8 and TRBJ1-5; 10 bases align to TRBD1. Germline V gives CDR1 SGHTS, CDR2 YDEGEE. This CDR3 is built from 16 residues. Trimming removed 0 bases from V and 6 bases from J; junction bases left unmatched: 6. CDR3 sequence (DNA): TGTGCCAGCAGCTTGGGACGGGACAGGGGCGGTCAGCCCCAGCATTTT. Amino acid sequence: CASSLGRDRGGQPQHF. Supplemented by reference TRBV5-8 and TRBJ1-5, the full variable domain reads EAGVTQSPTHLIKTRGQQATLRCSPISGHTSVYWYQQALGLGLQFLLWYDEGEERNRGNFPPRFSGRQFPNYSSELNVNALELEDSALYLCASSLGRDRGGQPQHFGDGTRLSIL.

The chain has TRBV28 and TRBJ2-3, with D tentatively TRBD1 (6 bases). CDR1 is MDHEN, CDR2 SYDVKM, per germline. V dropped 8 bases and J dropped 4 bases, with 13 bases sitting between them. The CDR3 runs to 13 residues. The CDR3 protein is CASQQGWADTQYF. In nucleotides, the CDR3 is TGTGCCAGCCAACAGGGCTGGGCAGATACGCAGTATTTT.

The chain employs TRBV7-2 and TRBJ1-2; the match to TRBD1 covers 7 bases. From germline, CDR1 is SGHTA and CDR2 FQGNSA. The CDR3 contains 12 residues. The ends lost 4 bases at V and 7 bases at J; junction bases unmatched: 3. The CDR3 DNA reads TGTGCCAGCAGCTCGACAGGGAGTGGCTACACCTTC. Translation: CASSSTGSGYTF.

This clone has more than one count but fewer than ten. The chain joins TRBV27 to TRBJ2-2; 10 positions match TRBD1. The CDR3 is made up of 16 amino acids. V trimming: 5 bases; J trimming: 3 bases; junction bases outside the gene matches: 6. From germline, CDR1 is MNHEY and CDR2 SMNVEV (reference sequence). This CDR3 reads CASSVRQGAYTGELFF. The CDR3 nucleotides are TGTGCCAGCAGTGTCAGACAGGGGGCATACACCGGGGAGCTGTTTTTT.

CDR3 loop: CACTLSYEQYF. The CDR3 coding sequence is TGTGCCTGTACTCTCTCCTACGAGCAGTACTTC. The chain uses TRBV30 and TRBJ2-7, with D uncertain. Per the germline V gene, CDR1 is GTSNPN and CDR2 is SVGIG (reference sequence). The CDR3 length is 11 residues. The V gene lost 6 bases and the J gene lost 0 bases, with 6 bases spanning the gap.

A single count supports this clone. The rearrangement uses TRBV5-4 and TRBJ2-1; 7 bases are a match to TRBD1. CDR3 length: 17 residues. V trimming: 4 bases; J trimming: 5 bases; junction bases outside the gene matches: 15. Germline V CDR1 and CDR2: SGHNT, YYREEE (reference sequence). CDR3 region: CASSRPTGNPNNNEQFF. The CDR3, as DNA: TGTGCCAGCAGCCGCCCGACAGGGAACCCTAATAACAATGAGCAGTTCTTC.

The chain joins TRBV4-2 to TRBJ1-2; 10 bases match TRBD1. Looked up from germline, CDR1 is LGHNA and CDR2 is YNFKEQ. V gave up 3 bases and J gave up 6 bases; unmatched junction bases: 7. This CDR3 is 15 amino acids long. This chain's CDR3 is CASSHSRTGGNGYTF. CDR3 nucleotide sequence: TGTGCCAGCAGCCATTCTCGGACAGGGGGAAATGGCTACACCTTC.

The chain recombines TRBV4-1 with TRBJ2-7; no definite D call. Looked up from germline, CDR1 is MGHRA and CDR2 is YSYEKL. CDR3 size: 15 residues. With 1 base removed from V and 0 bases from J, the gap between germline ends came to 10 bases. Here the CDR3 DNA reads TGCGCCAGCAGCCAAGCTAGGGTCCCCTCCTACGAGCAGTACTTC. Amino acid sequence: CASSQARVPSYEQYF.

This sequence joins TRBV13 and TRBJ2-3, with a tentative D call TRBD2 (6 bases). Trimming pared 6 bases from V and 0 bases from J, leaving 13 bases between. Germline V lookup: CDR1 PRHDT, CDR2 FYEKMQ (reference sequence). This CDR3 is built from 15 residues. CDR3 region: CASSSVGTSTDTQYF. CDR3 bases: TGTGCCAGCAGTTCAGTCGGGACTAGCACAGATACGCAGTATTTT.

This clone was seen once. J is TRBJ1-6 and V is TRBV7-9; the D is unclear. V lost 3 bases, J lost 5 bases, and 14 bases lay in between. The CDR3 consists of 16 residues. Per germline, CDR1 SEHNR and CDR2 FQNEAQ (reference sequence). CDR3 amino acids: CASSFSFSENNSPLHF. In DNA, the CDR3 is TGTGCCAGCAGCTTCTCCTTTAGCGAAAATAATTCACCCCTCCACTTT.

The J gene is TRBJ1-5, the V gene TRBV27, with D possibly matching TRBD1 (5 bases). Trimming left V 1 base short and J 3 bases short, with 10 bases between. The germline V gene has CDR1 MNHEY and CDR2 SMNVEV (reference sequence). This CDR3 has 15 amino acids. The CDR3 DNA sequence: TGTGCCAGCAGTTTATTGGGGGGTGCCAATCAGCCCCAGCATTTT. It is translated as CASSLLGGANQPQHF.

V and J are TRBV4-1 and TRBJ2-2; TRBD2 agrees at 12 bases. V gave up 4 bases and J gave up 5 bases; unmatched junction bases: 17. The CDR3 sequence is 20 residues long. Germline lookup yields CDR1 MGHRA and CDR2 YSYEKL. The CDR3 DNA follows: TGCGCCAGCAGCCCCCCAGGCGGGGCTAGCGGGGGGGCTGGTACCGGGGAGCTGTTTTTT. It translates to CASSPPGGASGGAGTGELFF.

The chain carries TRBV14 and TRBJ1-1; D remains ambiguous. Trimming removed 1 base from V and 7 bases from J, with 4 bases in between. Germline values: CDR1 SGHDN, CDR2 FVKESK. CDR3 length: 11 amino acids. CDR3 sequence (DNA): TGTGCCAGCAGCCAAGGAAGTGAAGCTTTCTTT. Residues: CASSQGSEAFF.

In DNA form, the CDR3 reads TGCGCCAGCAGCTTGACTAGCGGGGGAAACTACGAGCAGTACGTC. This translates into CASSLTSGGNYEQYV. The chain carries TRBV5-1 and TRBJ2-7, with 11 bases aligning to TRBD2. Per germline, CDR1 SGHRS and CDR2 YFSETQ. V shed 1 base and J 3 bases; nucleotides not matched to a gene: 3. CDR3 size: 15 residues.

For this clone: One end of the junction is discordant with germline, which a read error may explain. The chain couples TRBV7-2 to TRBJ2-3; the match to TRBD2 covers 12 bases. The germline V gene encodes CDR1 SGHTA and CDR2 FQGNSA. The CDR3 is 13 residues long. CDR3 coding DNA: TGTGCCAGCAGCTTAGACCCTAGCGGGAGGGGGGTCTTT. Residues: CASSLDPSGRGVF.

This chain links TRBV19 with TRBJ2-2, with D unresolved. CDR1 is LNHDA, CDR2 SQIVND, per germline (reference sequence). The V and J ends lost 3 bases and 6 bases respectively, with 11 bases between them. The CDR3 runs 14 residues. The CDR3 DNA is TGTGCCAGTAGTATTTGGGAAGCCCCCGGGGAGCTGTTTTTT. Residues: CASSIWEAPGELFF.

A single count supports this clone. The rearrangement uses TRBV6-5 and TRBJ2-3, with D unclear. Germline V gives CDR1 MNHEY, CDR2 SVGAGI. V lost 0 bases to trimming and J lost 2 bases, with 9 bases between them. This CDR3 region has 15 residues. The CDR3 sequence is CASSYSSGSTDTQYF. The CDR3 DNA is TGTGCCAGCAGTTACTCGTCGGGCTCCACAGATACGCAGTATTTT.

The chain joins TRBV4-1 to TRBJ1-6; D gene unclear. The CDR3 length is 14 residues. Germline-derived CDR1 and CDR2 are MGHRA and YSYEKL. With 0 bases removed from V and 6 bases from J, the gap between germline ends came to 6 bases. The CDR3 protein is CASSQEWVNSPLHF. The CDR3 DNA follows: TGCGCCAGCAGCCAAGAATGGGTTAATTCACCCCTCCACTTT.

This chain uses TRBV10-2 with TRBJ2-7; D is possibly TRBD1 (6 bases). The germline V gene has CDR1 WSHSY and CDR2 SAAADI. The CDR3 covers 15 residues. V was shortened by 6 bases and J by 7 bases, with 22 bases between the two germline ends. This CDR3 reads CASRRLGTNVWEQYF. For the CDR3, the DNA is TGCGCCAGCAGGCGGCTCGGGACAAATGTTTGGGAGCAGTACTTC.

V is TRBV4-1 and J is TRBJ1-2, with TRBD1 matching over 7 bases. Looked up from germline, CDR1 is MGHRA and CDR2 is YSYEKL. V was clipped by 1 base and J by 3 bases; unmatched bases: 2. CDR3 size: 14 residues. CDR3 sequence: CASSQADRDYGYTF. In nucleotides, the CDR3 is TGCGCCAGCAGCCAAGCCGACAGGGACTATGGCTACACCTTC.

The chain combines TRBV30 with TRBJ2-7, with 7 bases matching TRBD2. The germline gives CDR1 GTSNPN, CDR2 SVGIG (reference sequence). This CDR3 comprises 15 residues. With V trimmed by 1 base and J by 3 bases, 9 bases remained unmatched. The DNA for the CDR3 is TGTGCCTGGAGTGAGAGACTAGCATCGGTCTACGAGCAGTACTTC. Its translation is CAWSERLASVYEQYF.